Each of the 19 T cell receptor beta chains below was sequenced from the same sample in a study of cytomegalovirus exposure and HLA in healthy donors. Both 60 Vbeta primers and 13 Jbeta primers went into the PCR. Clones were sequenced by immunoSEQ multiplex PCR, and TCRdb holds only the in-frame ones, with some missing. This table has approximately 190,000 clones, 82% appearing once. The specimen sequenced was PBMCs. These receptors were collected from a woman younger than 30 in good health and CMV-seronegative.

This clone is a singleton in its sample. The chain carries TRBV7-8 and TRBJ2-7; 8 bases fit TRBD1. From germline, CDR1 is SGHVS and CDR2 FQNEAQ. The CDR3 extends over 15 amino acids. V shed 4 bases and J 0 bases; nucleotides not matched to a gene: 5. The CDR3 nucleotides read TGTGCCAGCAGCTCTCGGGACAGGAGCTCCTACGAGCAGTACTTC. It codes for CASSSRDRSSYEQYF.

The chain joins TRBV14 to TRBJ1-2, with unresolved D. Germline V gene sequence: CDR1 SGHDN, CDR2 FVKESK. V was clipped by 5 bases and J by 1 base, with 5 bases between them. This CDR3 is built from 12 residues. For the CDR3, the DNA is TGTGCCAGCAGCGCGAGTAACTATGGCTACACCTTC. Translated, it gives CASSASNYGYTF.

The chain is built from TRBV5-1 and TRBJ2-2; 7 bases align to TRBD1. Germline loops: CDR1 SGHRS, CDR2 YFSETQ. V dropped 4 bases and J dropped 2; count of bases not matched to a gene: 14. This CDR3 spans 18 amino acids. The CDR3 nucleotides are TGCGCCAGCAGCAGCTTCCCGACAGGGTTGAGTAACACCGGGGAGCTGTTTTTT. Protein sequence: CASSSFPTGLSNTGELFF.

CDR3 DNA: TGTGCCAGCAGGGGGGGACAGGGGAGGACAGATACGCAGTATTTT. Residues: CASRGGQGRTDTQYF. V usage is TRBV27 and J usage is TRBJ2-3; 10 nucleotides line up with TRBD1. Germline loops: CDR1 MNHEY, CDR2 SMNVEV (reference sequence). There are 15 residues in the CDR3. V shed 6 bases and J 3 bases; nucleotides not matched to a gene: 6.

This chain joins TRBV19 and TRBJ2-3, with 9 nucleotides matching TRBD2. Germline V gene lookup returns CDR1 LNHDA and CDR2 SQIVND (reference sequence). The CDR3 is 16 amino acids. The J segment lost 5 bases and the V segment lost 4 bases, leaving 10 bases of the junction unmatched. The CDR3 coding sequence is TGTGCCAGTAGTAAACCAGCGGGGGGTGCGGGAGATACGCAGTATTTT. This gives the protein CASSKPAGGAGDTQYF.

This clone was seen just once. This chain uses TRBV2 with TRBJ2-2, with 7 bases matching TRBD1. V lost 6 bases, J lost 3 bases, and 4 bases stayed unmatched. The CDR3 is made up of 14 amino acids. CDR1 is SNHLY, CDR2 FYNNEI, per germline. The CDR3 is CASRPQGYTGELFF. The CDR3 DNA reads as TGTGCCAGCAGGCCACAGGGGTACACCGGGGAGCTGTTTTTT.

The chain has TRBV6-6 and TRBJ2-2, with a weak D call TRBD2 (6 bases). This CDR3 is 14 amino acids long. V lost 6 bases, J lost 0 bases, and 8 bases lay in between. Looked up from germline, CDR1 is MNHNY and CDR2 is SVGAGI (reference sequence). CDR3: CASSGTANTGELFF. CDR3 nucleotide sequence: TGTGCCAGCAGCGGGACTGCGAACACCGGGGAGCTGTTTTTT.

The DNA of the CDR3 is TGTGCCAGCAGTTTATCCGGGTTCACAGATACGCAGTATTTT. Translation: CASSLSGFTDTQYF. This chain uses TRBV27 with TRBJ2-3; no clear D. This CDR3 has 14 amino acids. Trimming removed 0 bases at V and 2 bases at J, with 6 bases between. CDR1 MNHEY and CDR2 SMNVEV come from the germline V gene (reference sequence).

CDR3 bases: TGTGCCACCAGCCCGCGCACAATGACGACTAGCGGAATTTACGAGCAGTACTTC. Translating gives CATSPRTMTTSGIYEQYF. The chain is built from TRBV15 and TRBJ2-7, with TRBD2 matching 9 bases. From germline, CDR1 is LNHNV and CDR2 YYDKDF (reference sequence). V lost 5 bases to trimming and J lost 4 bases; unmatched junction nucleotides: 18. There are 18 residues in the CDR3.

V gene TRBV6-4 combines with J gene TRBJ2-1, with TRBD2 identical over 9 bases. CDR1 and CDR2 from the germline V gene are MRHNA and SNTAGT. The V segment lost 3 bases and the J segment 9 bases; nucleotides outside the gene matches: 9. The CDR3 runs 15 residues. The CDR3 coding sequence is TGTGCCAGCAGTGAGGCGAGCGGGAGGAGGAGTGAGCAGTTCTTC. This sequence encodes CASSEASGRRSEQFF.

J is TRBJ1-1 and V is TRBV19; 8 nucleotides align to TRBD1. Germline V gene data show CDR1 as LNHDA and CDR2 as SQIVND (reference sequence). V trimming: 3 bases; J trimming: 8 bases; junction bases outside the gene matches: 2. The CDR3 length is 12 residues. In DNA, the CDR3 is TGTGCCAGTAGTATTGGACAGGGAGAAGCTTTCTTT. It translates to CASSIGQGEAFF.

The rearrangement uses TRBV7-3 and TRBJ2-3, with TRBD1 as a possible D gene (6 bases). This CDR3 has 15 amino acids. Germline V gives CDR1 SGHTA, CDR2 FQGTGA. V gave up 0 bases and J gave up 4 bases, with 11 bases separating them. This CDR3 reads CASSLTSDRADTQYF. The CDR3 nucleotides are TGTGCCAGCAGCTTAACTTCGGACAGAGCAGATACGCAGTATTTT.

This clone was observed once. The chain employs TRBV7-8 and TRBJ2-1, with 8 positions matching TRBD1. The J segment lost 6 bases and the V segment lost 5 bases, leaving 3 bases of the junction unmatched. Germline V lookup: CDR1 SGHVS, CDR2 FQNEAQ. This CDR3 is 13 amino acids long. In DNA form, the CDR3 reads TGTGCCAGCAGCCTACAGGGGGGCAATGAGCAGTTCTTC. Its protein is CASSLQGGNEQFF.

This clone appeared once. The chain's CDR3 is CSVVFATGALGTQYF. CDR3 coding DNA: TGCAGCGTTGTGTTCGCAACGGGTGCCTTGGGGACCCAGTACTTC. The gene calls are TRBV29-1 and TRBJ2-5; D remains unclear. Germline assignment: CDR1 SQVTM and CDR2 ANQGSEA. There are 15 residues in the CDR3. Trimming stripped 4 bases from V and 7 bases from J, with 22 bases between.

The chain employs TRBV6-1 and TRBJ2-5; TRBD1 matches 11 bases. The CDR3 runs to 14 residues. Losses at the gene ends were 6 bases for V and 5 bases for J; bases not matched to a gene: 5. Looked up from germline, CDR1 is MNHNS and CDR2 is SASEGT. The CDR3 nucleotides are TGTGCCAGCAGGCAGGACAGGGGGCATGAGACCCAGTACTTC. Translated, it gives CASRQDRGHETQYF.

In DNA form, the CDR3 reads TGTGCCAGCAGTTACCAGGATCTCTCTGGAAACACCATATATTTT. Protein product: CASSYQDLSGNTIYF. The chain employs TRBV6-6 and TRBJ1-3; D is unclear. Germline-derived CDR1 and CDR2 are MNHNY and SVGAGI (reference sequence). This CDR3 is 15 amino acids long. The ends were cut back, 2 bases at V and 0 bases at J, with 8 bases in the middle.

The chain recombines TRBV6-6 with TRBJ1-2, with 7 bases lining up with TRBD1. Germline V gene sequence: CDR1 MNHNY, CDR2 SVGAGI (reference sequence). V trimming: 5 bases; J trimming: 0 bases; junction bases outside the gene matches: 3. The CDR3 covers 14 residues. The CDR3 bases are TGTGCCAGCAGTGGGACAGCCGCTAACTATGGCTACACCTTC. It codes for CASSGTAANYGYTF.

This chain links TRBV9 with TRBJ2-7, with 8 bases that match TRBD1. The ends lost 4 bases at V and 0 bases at J; junction bases unmatched: 6. The germline gives CDR1 SGDLS, CDR2 YYNGEE. The CDR3 has 15 amino acids. CDR3 coding DNA: TGTGCCAGCAGCCCGAGGACAGGGAGCTCCTACGAGCAGTACTTC. Translation gives CASSPRTGSSYEQYF.

This clone has a handful of counts. V and J are TRBV5-4 and TRBJ2-2; D is possibly TRBD2 (5 bases). V was pared by 2 bases and J by 4 bases, with 12 bases between. In germline, CDR1 is SGHNT, CDR2 YYREEE (reference sequence). The CDR3 is 15 residues long. This chain's CDR3 is CASSFFLASTGELFF. As DNA, the CDR3 is TGTGCCAGCAGCTTCTTTCTAGCCTCCACCGGGGAGCTGTTTTTT.